The TCR beta chain under discussion was sequenced for a study of beta chain features in type 1 diabetes. Study findings and constraints: Moderately but significantly shorter TCRB CDR3s were found in Type 1 diabetes patients in all four CD4+ subsets. Compared to healthy donors, patients appeared to have naive, central memory and Treg TCRB repertoires that were more alike. In type 1 diabetes patients, VDJ junctions had fewer insertions; deletions at these junctions were more frequent.

The CDR3 sequence is 14 residues long. Germline-derived CDR1 and CDR2 are SGHRS and YFSETQ. Trimming took 4 bases from V and 5 from J; bases not matched to a gene: 6. TCRB transcripts that were expressed got sequenced, as all of the isolated RNA had been reverse transcribed. Only in-frame clones appear in the TCRdb table, and some are missing; sequencing was by immunoSEQ multiplex PCR. The table includes hundreds of thousands of clones, over 7% detected once. On this clone: The antigen is undetermined.

Sequencing input: central memory CD4+ T cells from blood. The TCR sequence derives from a man between 25 and 39 years old with type 1 diabetes. J is TRBJ2-3 and V is TRBV5-1, with 8 nucleotides matching TRBD1. The CDR3 spells CASSPGQDVDTQYF. CDR3 in DNA: TGCGCCAGCAGCCCGGGACAGGATGTAGATACGCAGTATTTT.